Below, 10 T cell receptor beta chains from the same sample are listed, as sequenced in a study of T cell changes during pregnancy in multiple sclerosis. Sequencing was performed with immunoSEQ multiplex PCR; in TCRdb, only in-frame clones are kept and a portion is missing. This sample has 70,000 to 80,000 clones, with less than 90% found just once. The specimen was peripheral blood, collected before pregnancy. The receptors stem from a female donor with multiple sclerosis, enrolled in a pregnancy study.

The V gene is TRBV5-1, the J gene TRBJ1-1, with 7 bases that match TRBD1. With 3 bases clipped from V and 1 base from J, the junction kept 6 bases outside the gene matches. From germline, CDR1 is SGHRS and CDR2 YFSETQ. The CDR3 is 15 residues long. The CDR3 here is CASSSLGQRNTEAFF. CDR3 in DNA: TGCGCCAGCAGCTCGCTGGGACAGAGGAACACTGAAGCTTTCTTT.

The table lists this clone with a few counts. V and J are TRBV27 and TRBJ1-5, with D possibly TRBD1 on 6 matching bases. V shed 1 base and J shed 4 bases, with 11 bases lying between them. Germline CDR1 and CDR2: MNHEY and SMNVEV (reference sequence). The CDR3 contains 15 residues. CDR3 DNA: TGTGCCAGCAGTTTATGGGCAGGGGCAAATCAGCCCCAGCATTTT. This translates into CASSLWAGANQPQHF.

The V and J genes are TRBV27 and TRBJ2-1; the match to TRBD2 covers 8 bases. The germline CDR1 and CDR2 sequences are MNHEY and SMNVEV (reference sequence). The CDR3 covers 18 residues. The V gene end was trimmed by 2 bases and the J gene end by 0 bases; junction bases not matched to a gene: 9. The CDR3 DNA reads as TGTGCCAGCAGTTTAACTTTACTAGCGGTGATCTCCTACAATGAGCAGTTCTTC. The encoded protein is CASSLTLLAVISYNEQFF.

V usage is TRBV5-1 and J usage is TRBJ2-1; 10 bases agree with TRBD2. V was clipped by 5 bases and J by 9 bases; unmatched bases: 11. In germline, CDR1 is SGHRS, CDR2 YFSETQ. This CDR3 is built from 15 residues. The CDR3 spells CASSASSGSAVEQFF. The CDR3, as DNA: TGCGCCAGCAGTGCTTCTAGCGGGAGTGCTGTTGAGCAGTTCTTC.

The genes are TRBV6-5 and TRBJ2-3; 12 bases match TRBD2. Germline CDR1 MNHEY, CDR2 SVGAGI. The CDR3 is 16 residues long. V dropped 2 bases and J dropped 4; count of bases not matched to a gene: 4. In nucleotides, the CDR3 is TGTGCCAGCAGTTACACTAGCGGGAGGTTCGCAGATACGCAGTATTTT. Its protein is CASSYTSGRFADTQYF.

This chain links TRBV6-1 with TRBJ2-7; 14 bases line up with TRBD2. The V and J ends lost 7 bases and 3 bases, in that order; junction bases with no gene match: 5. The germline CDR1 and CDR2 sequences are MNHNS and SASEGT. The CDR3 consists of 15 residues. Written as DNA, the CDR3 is TGTGCCAGCAAGGTAGGGACTAGCGGGAGCTACGAGCAGTACTTC. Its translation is CASKVGTSGSYEQYF.

The CDR3: CASSLGLAGNEQFF. The CDR3 DNA reads as TGTGCCAGCAGCTTGGGACTAGCGGGAAATGAGCAGTTCTTC. V usage is TRBV9 and J usage is TRBJ2-1; 13 positions match TRBD2. Germline V CDR1 and CDR2: SGDLS, YYNGEE. Trimming removed 4 bases from V and 7 bases from J; junction bases left unmatched: 2. The CDR3 is 14 amino acids.

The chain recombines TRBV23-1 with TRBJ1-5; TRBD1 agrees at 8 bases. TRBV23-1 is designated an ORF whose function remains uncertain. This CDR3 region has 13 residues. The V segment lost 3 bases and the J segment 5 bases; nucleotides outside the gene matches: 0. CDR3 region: CASSHRGHQPQHF. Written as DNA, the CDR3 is TGCGCCAGCAGTCACAGGGGGCATCAGCCCCAGCATTTT.

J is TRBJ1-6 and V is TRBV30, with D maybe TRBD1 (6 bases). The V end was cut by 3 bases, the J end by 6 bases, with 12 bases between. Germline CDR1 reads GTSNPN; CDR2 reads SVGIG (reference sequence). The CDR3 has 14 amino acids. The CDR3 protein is CAWRLDSFNSPLHF. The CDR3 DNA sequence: TGTGCCTGGAGGCTGGACAGCTTTAATTCACCCCTCCACTTT.

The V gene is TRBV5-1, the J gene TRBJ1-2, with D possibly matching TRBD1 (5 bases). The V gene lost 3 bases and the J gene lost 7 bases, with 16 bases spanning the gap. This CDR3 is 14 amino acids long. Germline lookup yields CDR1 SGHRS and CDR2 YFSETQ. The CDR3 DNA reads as TGCGCCAGCAGCTGGCAGGGTCCATCTGGTGGCTACACCTTC. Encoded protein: CASSWQGPSGGYTF. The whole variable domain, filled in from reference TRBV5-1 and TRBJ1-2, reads KAGVTQTPRYLIKTRGQQVTLSCSPISGHRSVSWYQQTPGQGLQFLFEYFSETQRNKGNFPGRFSGRQFSNSRSEMNVSTLELGDSALYLCASSWQGPSGGYTFGSGTRLTVV.